This TCR beta chain was sequenced in a study of monozygotic twins with inflammatory bowel disease. Broader study findings: What may have added variability to patient repertoires is that immunosuppressive treatments differed.

The CDR3 totals 15 residues. TCRdb re-called the 5' RACE reads and gives one entry per CDR3 protein, without DNA. The sample holds over 90,000 distinct CDR3 sequences. In regard to this clonotype: Its matching antigen is unknown.

The chain employs TRBV12-3 or TRBV12-4 and TRBJ2-7; TCRdb proposes TRBD2, but this gene call is untestable without DNA. This TCR came from a human donor with ulcerative colitis or Crohn's disease, or a healthy co-twin of an affected twin (not recorded which). The sequenced sample was blood. CDR3 region: CASSTGTALSYEQYF.